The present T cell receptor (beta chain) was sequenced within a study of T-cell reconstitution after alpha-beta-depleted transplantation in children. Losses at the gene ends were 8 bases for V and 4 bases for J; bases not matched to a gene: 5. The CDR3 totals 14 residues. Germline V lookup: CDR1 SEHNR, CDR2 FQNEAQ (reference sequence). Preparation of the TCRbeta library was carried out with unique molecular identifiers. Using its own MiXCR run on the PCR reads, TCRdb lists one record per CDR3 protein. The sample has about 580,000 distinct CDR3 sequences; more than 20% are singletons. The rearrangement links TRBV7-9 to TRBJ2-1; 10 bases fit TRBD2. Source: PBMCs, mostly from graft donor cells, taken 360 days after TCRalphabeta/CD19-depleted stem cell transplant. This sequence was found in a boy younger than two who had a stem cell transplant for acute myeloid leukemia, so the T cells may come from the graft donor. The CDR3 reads CASGVAGGYNEQFF. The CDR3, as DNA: TGTGCCAGCGGGGTAGCGGGGGGTTACAATGAGCAGTTCTTC.